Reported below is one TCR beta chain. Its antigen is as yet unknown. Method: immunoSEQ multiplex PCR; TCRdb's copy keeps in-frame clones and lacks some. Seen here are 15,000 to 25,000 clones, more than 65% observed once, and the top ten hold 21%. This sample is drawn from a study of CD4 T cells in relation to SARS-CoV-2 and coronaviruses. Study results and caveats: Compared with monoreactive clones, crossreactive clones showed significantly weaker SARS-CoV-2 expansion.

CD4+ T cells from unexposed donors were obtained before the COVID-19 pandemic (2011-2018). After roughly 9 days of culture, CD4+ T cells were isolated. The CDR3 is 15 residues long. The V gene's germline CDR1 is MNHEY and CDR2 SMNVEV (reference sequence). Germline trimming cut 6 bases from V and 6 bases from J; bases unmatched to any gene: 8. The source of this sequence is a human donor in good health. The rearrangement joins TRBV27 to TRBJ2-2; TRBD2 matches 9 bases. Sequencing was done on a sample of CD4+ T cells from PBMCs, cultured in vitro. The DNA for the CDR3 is TGTGCCAGCAGGGGTCTAGCGGGAAGGGCCGGGGAGCTGTTTTTT. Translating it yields CASRGLAGRAGELFF.